This T cell receptor beta chain appears in the sequencing data of a study of CD8 T cells in ankylosing spondylitis. This clonotype was picked up many times. Its specificity is unknown. Study observations and caveats: Earlier authors reported some of these motif variants in reactive arthritis synovial fluid and blood. A TCR beta motif of about 8 highly homologous variants appeared characteristic of ankylosing spondylitis blood.

The CDR3 sequence is 12 residues long. CDR1 is DFQATT and CDR2 is SNEGSKA in the germline V gene (reference sequence). Deletions cut 3 bases from V and 1 base from J, with 4 bases between. TCRdb ran MiXCR on the 5' RACE reads and lists one entry per CDR3 protein. This table has about 800,000 distinct CDR3 sequences, approximately 12% appearing once. The chain uses TRBV20-1 and TRBJ1-3, with D unclear. Sequencing was carried out using blood, either unsorted or a sorted T cell fraction (not recorded which). This receptor was obtained from a male donor with ankylosing spondylitis. The CDR3 DNA is TGCAGTGCTAGGACATCTGGAAACACCATATATTTT. It is translated as CSARTSGNTIYF.